What follows is one T cell receptor beta chain and its context. What it binds is not known. The sample is drawn from a study of Graves' ophthalmopathy and Graves' hyperthyroidism. Background on the study: There was a collection of peripheral blood at initial diagnosis, before any treatment. Study-level results: Ophthalmopathy progression was predicted by the model at approximately 71% sensitivity and 72% to 75% specificity. The blood repertoire also included most expanded thyroid clonotypes above 0.001 frequency.

RNA transcripts were the template, and TCR beta CDR3 regions were amplified from them. Scientists carried out first-round RT-PCR using HTBI primers and then a second-round multiplex PCR. TCRdb used MiXCR to reprocess the multiplex PCR reads, holding one entry per CDR3 protein. The sample lists about 660,000 distinct CDR3 sequences; more than 40% were seen once. Germline-derived CDR1 and CDR2 are SEHNR and FQNEAQ (reference sequence). This CDR3 spans 13 amino acids. The V and J ends lost 6 bases and 4 bases respectively, with 12 bases between them. Exclusion applied to patients with other autoimmune diseases, uncontrolled infections, pregnancy or lactation.

This TCR was recovered from an adult man with Graves' ophthalmopathy. The specimen was peripheral blood. This sequence joins TRBV7-9 and TRBJ1-1; D is unresolved. The CDR3 sequence: CASSLRLRTEAFF. The CDR3 coding sequence is TGTGCCAGCAGTTTAAGGCTTCGCACTGAAGCTTTCTTT.